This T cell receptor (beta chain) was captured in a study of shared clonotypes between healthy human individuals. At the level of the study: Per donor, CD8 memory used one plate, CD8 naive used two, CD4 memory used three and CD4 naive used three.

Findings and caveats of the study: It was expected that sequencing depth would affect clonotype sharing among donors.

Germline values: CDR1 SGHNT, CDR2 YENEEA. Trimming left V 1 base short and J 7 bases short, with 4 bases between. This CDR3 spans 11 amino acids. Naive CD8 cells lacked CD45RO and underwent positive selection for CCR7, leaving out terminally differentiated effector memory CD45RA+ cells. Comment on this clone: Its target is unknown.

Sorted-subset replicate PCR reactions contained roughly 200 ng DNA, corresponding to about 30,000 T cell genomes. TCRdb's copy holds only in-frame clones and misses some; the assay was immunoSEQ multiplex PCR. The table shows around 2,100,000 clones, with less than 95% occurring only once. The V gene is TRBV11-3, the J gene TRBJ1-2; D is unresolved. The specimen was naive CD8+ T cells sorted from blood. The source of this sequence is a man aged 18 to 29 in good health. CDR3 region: CASSLVGGYTF. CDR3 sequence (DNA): TGTGCCAGCAGCTTAGTAGGTGGCTACACCTTC.